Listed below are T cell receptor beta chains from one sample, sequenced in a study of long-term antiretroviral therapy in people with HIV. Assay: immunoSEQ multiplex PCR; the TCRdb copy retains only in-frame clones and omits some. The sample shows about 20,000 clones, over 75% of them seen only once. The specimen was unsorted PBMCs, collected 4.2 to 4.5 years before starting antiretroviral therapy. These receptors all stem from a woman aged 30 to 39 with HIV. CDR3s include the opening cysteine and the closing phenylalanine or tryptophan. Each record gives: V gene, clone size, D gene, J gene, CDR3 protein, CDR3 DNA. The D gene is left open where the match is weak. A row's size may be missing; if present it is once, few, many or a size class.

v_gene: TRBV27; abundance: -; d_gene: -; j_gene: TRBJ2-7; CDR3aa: CASRDRAISEQYF; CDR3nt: TGTGCCAGTAGAGACCGCGCAATTTCCGAGCAGTACTTC
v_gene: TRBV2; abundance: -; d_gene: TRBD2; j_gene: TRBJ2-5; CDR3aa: CASNSGGLETQYF; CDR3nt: TGTGCCAGCAATAGCGGGGGGCTGGAGACCCAGTACTTC
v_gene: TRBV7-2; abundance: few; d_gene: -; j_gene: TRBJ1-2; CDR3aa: CASSGAPGTNYGYTF; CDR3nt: TGTGCCAGCAGCGGAGCGCCCGGGACCAACTATGGCTACACCTTC
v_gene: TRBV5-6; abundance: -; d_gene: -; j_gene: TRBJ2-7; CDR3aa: CASSSLRNEQYF; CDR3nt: TGTGCCAGCAGCTCACTACGGAACGAGCAGTACTTC
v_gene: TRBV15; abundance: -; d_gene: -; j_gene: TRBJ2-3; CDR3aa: CATSRDTGARFTDTQYF; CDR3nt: TGTGCCACCAGCAGAGATACGGGGGCGAGGTTCACAGATACGCAGTATTTT
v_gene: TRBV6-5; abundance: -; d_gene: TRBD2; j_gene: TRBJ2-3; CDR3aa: CASSYSRLAGGLTQYF; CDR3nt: TGTGCCAGCAGTTACTCTCGACTAGCGGGGGGGCTTACGCAGTATTTT
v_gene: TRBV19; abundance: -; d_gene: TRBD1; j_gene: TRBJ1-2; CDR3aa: CASSIDEQDRGYGYTF; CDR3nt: TGTGCCAGTAGTATAGATGAGCAGGACAGGGGATATGGCTACACCTTC
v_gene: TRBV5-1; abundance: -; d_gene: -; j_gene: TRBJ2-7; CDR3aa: CASSPTGYEQYF; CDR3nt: TGCGCCAGCAGTCCGACAGGCTACGAGCAGTACTTC
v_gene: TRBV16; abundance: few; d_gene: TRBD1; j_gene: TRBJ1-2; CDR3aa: CASSQGSTGGGYGYTF; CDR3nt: TGTGCCAGCAGCCAAGGATCGACAGGGGGCGGATATGGCTACACCTTC
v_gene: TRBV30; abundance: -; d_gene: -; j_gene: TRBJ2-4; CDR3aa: CAWSVLPEAKNIQYF; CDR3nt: TGTGCCTGGAGTGTACTCCCCGAGGCCAAAAACATTCAGTACTTC
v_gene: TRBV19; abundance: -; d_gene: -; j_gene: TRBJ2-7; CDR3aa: CASSAPGSPKSAFEQYF; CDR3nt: TGTGCCAGTAGTGCCCCGGGATCTCCCAAAAGCGCCTTCGAGCAGTACTTC
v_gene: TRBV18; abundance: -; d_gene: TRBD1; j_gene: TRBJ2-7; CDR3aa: CASSPRDRGPHEQYF; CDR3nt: TGTGCCAGCTCACCACGGGACAGGGGCCCCCACGAGCAGTACTTC
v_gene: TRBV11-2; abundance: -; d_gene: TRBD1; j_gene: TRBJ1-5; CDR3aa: CASSLGDSLSNQPQHF; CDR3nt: TGTGCCAGCAGCTTAGGGGACAGTCTGAGCAATCAGCCCCAGCATTTT
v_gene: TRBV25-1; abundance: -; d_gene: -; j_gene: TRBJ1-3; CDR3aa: CASSDPGGRNTIYF; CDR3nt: TGTGCCAGCAGTGACCCGGGGGGACGGAACACCATATATTTT
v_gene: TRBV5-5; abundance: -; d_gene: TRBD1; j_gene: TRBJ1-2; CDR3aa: CASSFDTGTGVLGYGYTF; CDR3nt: TGTGCCAGCAGCTTCGACACCGGGACAGGGGTGCTCGGCTATGGCTACACCTTC
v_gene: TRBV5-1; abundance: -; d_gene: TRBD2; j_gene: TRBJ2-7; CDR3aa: CASSLDPSGGTLLSYEQYF; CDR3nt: TGCGCCAGCAGCTTGGATCCTAGCGGGGGGACCTTACTCTCCTACGAGCAGTACTTC
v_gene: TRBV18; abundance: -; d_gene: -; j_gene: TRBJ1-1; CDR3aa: CASSPGGGSNTEAFF; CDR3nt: TGTGCCAGCTCACCAGGCGGGGGTAGTAACACTGAAGCTTTCTTT
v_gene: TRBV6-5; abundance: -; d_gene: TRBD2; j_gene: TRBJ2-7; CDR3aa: CASSYSAGGPYEQYF; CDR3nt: TGTGCCAGCAGTTACTCCGCGGGGGGGCCCTACGAGCAGTACTTC
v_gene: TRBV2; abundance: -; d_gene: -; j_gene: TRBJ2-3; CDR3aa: CASSDEGPTSTDTQYF; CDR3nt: TGTGCCAGCAGTGACGAGGGGCCTACTAGCACAGATACGCAGTATTTT
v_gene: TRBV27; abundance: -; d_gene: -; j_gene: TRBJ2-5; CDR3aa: CASSLSYQETQYF; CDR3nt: TGTGCCAGCAGTTTGTCTTACCAAGAGACCCAGTACTTC
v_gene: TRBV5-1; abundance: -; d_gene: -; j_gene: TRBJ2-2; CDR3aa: CASRPGGQPGELFF; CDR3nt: TGCGCCAGCAGACCCGGAGGGCAGCCCGGGGAGCTGTTTTTT
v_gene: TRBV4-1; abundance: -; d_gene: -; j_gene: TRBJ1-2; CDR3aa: CASSPQGREGGYTF; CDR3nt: TGCGCCAGCAGCCCACAGGGCAGGGAGGGTGGCTACACCTTC
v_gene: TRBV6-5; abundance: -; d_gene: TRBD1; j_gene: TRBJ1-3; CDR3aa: CASRTGHSGNTIYF; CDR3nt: TGTGCGAGTCGGACAGGGCACTCTGGAAACACCATATATTTT
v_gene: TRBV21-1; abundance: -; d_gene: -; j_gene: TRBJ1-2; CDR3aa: CASLHTGEANYGYTF; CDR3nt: TGTGCCAGCCTCCATACAGGGGAAGCTAACTATGGCTACACCTTC
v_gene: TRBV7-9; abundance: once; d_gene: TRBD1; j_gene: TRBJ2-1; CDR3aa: CASTNMGTGYNEQFF; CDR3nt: TGTGCCAGCACCAACATGGGGACAGGGTACAATGAGCAGTTCTTC
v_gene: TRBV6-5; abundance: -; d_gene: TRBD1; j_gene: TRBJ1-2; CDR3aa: CASSYVRTGGNYGYTF; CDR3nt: TGTGCCAGCAGTTACGTAAGGACAGGGGGTAACTATGGCTACACCTTC
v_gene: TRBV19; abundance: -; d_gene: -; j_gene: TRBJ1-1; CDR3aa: CASLTMGNTEAFF; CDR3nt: TGTGCCAGCCTGACTATGGGGAACACTGAAGCTTTCTTT
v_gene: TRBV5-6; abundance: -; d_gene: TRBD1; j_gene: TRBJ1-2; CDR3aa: CASSWDLGGTGVYGYTF; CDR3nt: TGTGCCAGCAGCTGGGACTTGGGCGGGACAGGGGTTTATGGCTACACCTTC
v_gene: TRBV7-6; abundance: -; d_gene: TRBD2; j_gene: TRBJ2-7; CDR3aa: CASSSGLAGDEQYF; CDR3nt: TGTGCCAGCAGCTCCGGACTAGCGGGCGACGAGCAGTACTTC
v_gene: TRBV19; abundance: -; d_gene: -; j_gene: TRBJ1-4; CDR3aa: CASSGGDLNEKLFF; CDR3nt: TGTGCCAGTAGTGGAGGGGACTTGAATGAAAAACTGTTTTTT
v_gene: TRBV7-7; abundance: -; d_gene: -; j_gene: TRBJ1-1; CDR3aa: CASSLQENTEAFF; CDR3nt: TGTGCCAGCAGCTTACAGGAGAACACTGAAGCTTTCTTT
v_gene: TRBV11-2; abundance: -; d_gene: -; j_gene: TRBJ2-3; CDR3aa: CASSLDRTGRGQYF; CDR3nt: TGTGCCAGCAGCTTAGACCGGACGGGCCGGGGGCAGTATTTT
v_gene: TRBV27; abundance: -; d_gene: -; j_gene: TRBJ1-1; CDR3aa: CASTQGTPNTEAFF; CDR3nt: TGTGCCAGCACTCAAGGGACACCAAACACTGAAGCTTTCTTT
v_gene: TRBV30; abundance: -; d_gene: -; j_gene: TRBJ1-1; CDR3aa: CAWTYARALRLVPEAFF; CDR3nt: TGTGCCTGGACCTACGCCAGGGCACTACGTCTTGTCCCTGAAGCTTTCTTT
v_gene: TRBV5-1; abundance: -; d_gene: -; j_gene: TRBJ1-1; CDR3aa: CASSLDRVSSEAFF; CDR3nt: TGCGCCAGCAGCTTGGACAGGGTGAGCTCTGAAGCTTTCTTT
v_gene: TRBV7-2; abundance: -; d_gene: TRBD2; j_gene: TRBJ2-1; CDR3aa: CGGGSLYNEQFF; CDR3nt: TGTGGCGGGGGGTCACTCTACAATGAGCAGTTCTTC
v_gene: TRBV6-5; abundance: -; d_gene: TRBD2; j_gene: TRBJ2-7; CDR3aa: CASLGLVGEQYF; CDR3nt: TGTGCCAGCCTAGGACTAGTAGGGGAGCAGTACTTC
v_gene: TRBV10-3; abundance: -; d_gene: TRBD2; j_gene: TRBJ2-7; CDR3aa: CAIRRGGGAAYEQYF; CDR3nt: TGTGCCATCCGAAGGGGCGGGGGGGCCGCCTACGAGCAGTACTTC
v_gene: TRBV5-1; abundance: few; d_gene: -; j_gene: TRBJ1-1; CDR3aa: CASSSDSLDTEAFF; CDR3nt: TGCGCCAGCAGCTCCGATAGTTTGGACACTGAAGCTTTCTTT